A selection of T cell receptor beta chains follows, all from one sample in a study of lymphopenia after photon versus proton radiotherapy. Profiled with immunoSEQ multiplex PCR; TCRdb holds only in-frame clones, not every one. The sample has about 7,300 clones; over 85% are singletons. Sample: peripheral blood, taken from a patient treated with photon-based radiotherapy. Source of these receptors: a man in his sixties with cholangiocarcinoma. The CDR3 runs from the conserved cysteine through the conserved F or W. Fields, in order: V gene, CDR3 protein.

TRBV5-1,CASQIGGEKIDEQYF
TRBV18,CASSPMGGRDGELFF
TRBV4-2,CASSQGDSPAKNIQYF
TRBV5-8,CASSLSGYQETQYF
TRBV19,CASSTIAGELFF
TRBV4-3,CASSQDLGGELFF
TRBV25-1,CASSQTGDYQPQHF
TRBV9,CASSDRQVNTGELFF
TRBV6-5,CASSYSWAENTEAFF
TRBV9,CASSERNGDEQFF
TRBV5-1,CASSLERQTSGNTIYF
TRBV7-9,CASSLGIGEPYGYTF
TRBV4-2,CASSQETRRVDTQYF
TRBV20-1,CSGQIQETQYF
TRBV29-1,CSVARTGGYYEQYF
TRBV10-1,CASSEQAGNTIYF
TRBV7-8,CASSLEGPRDEQFF
TRBV6-1,CASSNRAGNTIYF
TRBV5-6,CASSLDSYPRVETQYF
TRBV5-6,CASSHGANHDTQYF
TRBV6-1,CASTEGRVGEKLFF
TRBV5-1,CASSGTGGVETQYF
TRBV19,CASTPAGTSGRGEQFF
TRBV29-1,CSVATGTEPFLGEDEQFF
TRBV7-9,CASSFTRGDTQYF
TRBV5-1,CASKGTSGDTGELFF
TRBV28,CASSSGRANSPLHF
TRBV4-1,CASSQDLGTGYGYTF
TRBV27,CASSLYGHEQYF
TRBV7-9,CATSSGNQPQHF
TRBV11-3,CASSLEIGTPEDEQYF
TRBV29-1,CSVSPGSYNEQFF
TRBV28,CASSPPGQGFHEQYF
TRBV4-2,CASSQENGYEQYF
TRBV6-5,CASSSGTSDGYTF
TRBV11-1,CASSFARKDGELFF
TRBV28,CASSAASGGNQPQHF
TRBV6-6,CASSPGQDYGYTF
TRBV6-5,CASSFRGQGPSYEQYF
TRBV6-5,CASSISHGALDEQYF
TRBV7-9,CASSLGGLAIEQYF
TRBV10-3,CAISELNILSYNEQFF
TRBV7-8,CASTPSRGTDTQYF
TRBV6-5,CASRRSLGPDTQYF
TRBV5-1,CASSSSGNAKDTQYF
TRBV9,CASSVVVGLGGANVLTF
TRBV9,CASSAHSGAFSSYEQYF
TRBV5-1,CASSLTGGLETQYF
TRBV9,CASSVGPGNPGGYTF
TRBV7-3,CASSFLGLTPQYF
TRBV11-2,CASSSFGEDYGYTF
TRBV7-9,CASSWTGAQRVTREKLFF
TRBV4-3,CASSQARAGKDSPLHF
TRBV7-2,CASRQAGGPYNEQFF
TRBV10-2,CASSGRSTGYTF
TRBV6-1,CASSEQPHSGNTIYF
TRBV9,CASSAWGDRVTDTQYF
TRBV28,CASSRGDGHNQPQHF
TRBV6-5,CASSYDGAGGYTF